These 18 T cell receptor beta chains share one sample of origin, sequenced in a study of T cell responses to AZD1222 COVID-19 vaccine. Produced via immunoSEQ multiplex PCR; TCRdb's table is partial and in-frame only. The sample includes fewer than 200,000 clones, around nine tenths seen only once; the top ten take about 3.6%. The sequencing here drew on peripheral blood, taken 28 days after the second dose of the MenACWY control vaccine. The receptors originated from an adult who received the MenACWY meningococcal vaccine as a control.

This clone was observed a single time. The rearrangement joins TRBV4-1 to TRBJ1-2, with 9 bases that match TRBD1. CDR1 and CDR2 from the germline V gene are MGHRA and YSYEKL. V dropped 4 bases and J dropped 8; count of bases not matched to a gene: 8. The CDR3 has 14 amino acids. For the CDR3, the DNA is TGCGCCAGCAGCCCCCTACAGGGGGCGCGGGGCTACACCTTC. This encodes CASSPLQGARGYTF.

The genes are TRBV7-6 and TRBJ2-2; D is undetermined. Trimming left V 5 bases short and J 1 base short, with 5 bases between. This CDR3 has 13 residues. Germline CDR1 and CDR2: SGHVS and FNYEAQ. The CDR3 sequence is CASSARNTGELFF. In DNA form, the CDR3 reads TGTGCCAGCAGCGCACGGAACACCGGGGAGCTGTTTTTT.

V and J are TRBV5-4 and TRBJ1-4; D uncertain. The length of the CDR3 is 14 residues. Trimming left V 4 bases short and J 7 bases short, with 14 bases between. Germline assignment: CDR1 SGHNT and CDR2 YYREEE (reference sequence). CDR3 amino acids: CASSRRGLAEKLFF. In DNA, the CDR3 is TGTGCCAGCAGCAGACGCGGTCTCGCTGAAAAACTGTTTTTT.

This chain uses TRBV30 with TRBJ2-5, with D possibly TRBD1 on 5 matching bases. The CDR3 is 14 residues long. The ends were cut back, 1 base at V and 6 bases at J, with 15 bases in the middle. The germline CDR1 and CDR2 sequences are GTSNPN and SVGIG (reference sequence). The CDR3 DNA sequence: TGTGCCTGGAGTGGTGGGCAGGGTCGGAAGACCCAGTACTTC. This translates into CAWSGGQGRKTQYF. The variable domain in full, completed from reference TRBV30 and TRBJ2-5, reads SQTIHQWPATLVQPVGSPLSLECTVEGTSNPNLYWYRQAAGRGLQLLFYSVGIGQISSEVPQNLSASRPQDRQFILSSKKLLLSDSGFYLCAWSGGQGRKTQYFGPGTRLLVL.

The chain has TRBV6-2 or TRBV6-3 and TRBJ1-1; TRBD1 might be the D (6 bases). This CDR3 comprises 16 residues. Germline loops: CDR1 MNHEY, CDR2 SVGEGT. V gave up 6 bases and J gave up 0 bases, with 17 bases separating them. The CDR3 region has the DNA TGTGCCAGCAGCATCGGACAGCATCTTATGAACACTGAAGCTTTCTTT. Residues: CASSIGQHLMNTEAFF.

The V and J genes are TRBV7-3 and TRBJ2-1; 13 bases are shared with TRBD2. The germline V gene has CDR1 SGHTA and CDR2 FQGTGA. The CDR3 is 15 residues long. With V trimmed by 5 bases and J by 7 bases, 5 bases remained unmatched. CDR3 sequence: CASSLGTSGINEQFF. The CDR3, as DNA: TGTGCCAGCAGCCTAGGGACTAGCGGGATAAATGAGCAGTTCTTC. Combining the CDR3 with reference TRBV7-3 and TRBJ2-1 gives the whole variable domain GAGVSQTPSNKVTEKGKYVELRCDPISGHTALYWYRQSLGQGPEFLIYFQGTGAADDSGLPNDRFFAVRPEGSVSTLKIQRTERGDSAVYLCASSLGTSGINEQFFGPGTRLTVL.

The CDR3 protein is CASSLGLGESYGYTF. CDR3 nucleotides: TGCGCCAGCAGCTTGGGTCTTGGGGAGAGCTATGGCTACACCTTC. The V gene is TRBV5-1, the J gene TRBJ1-2; D is unclear. CDR1 and CDR2 from the germline V gene are SGHRS and YFSETQ. V was cut by 0 bases and J by 4 bases, with 13 bases left in between. The CDR3 is 15 residues long.

The chain is built from TRBV9 and TRBJ2-7, with D perhaps TRBD1 or TRBD2 (5 bases each). Germline CDR1 and CDR2: SGDLS and YYNGEE. Trimming pared 3 bases from V and 7 bases from J, leaving 23 bases between. CDR3 length: 16 residues. The CDR3 spells CASSAEGPLAGEEQYF. The CDR3 DNA is TGTGCCAGCAGCGCCGAGGGACCCCTAGCTGGGGAGGAGCAGTACTTC.

This clone turned up a few times. The chain combines TRBV5-1 with TRBJ2-7, with 8 positions matching TRBD1. Germline V lookup: CDR1 SGHRS, CDR2 YFSETQ. The CDR3 sequence is 14 residues long. Trimming at V came to 0 bases and at J to 7 bases, leaving 6 bases not matched to a gene. Here the CDR3 reads CASSLDGQGREQYF. Here the CDR3 DNA reads TGCGCCAGCAGCTTGGATGGACAGGGAAGAGAGCAGTACTTC.

This clone was seen a few times. The chain links TRBV5-1 to TRBJ2-7; TRBD2 matches at 8 bases. The CDR3 has 14 amino acids. The germline V gene has CDR1 SGHRS and CDR2 YFSETQ. J gave up 3 bases and V 2 bases, and 4 bases lay outside the gene matches. This chain's CDR3 is CASSFGTSLYEQYF. The CDR3 nucleotides are TGCGCCAGCAGCTTCGGGACTAGTCTCTACGAGCAGTACTTC.

The CDR3 loop reads CASSLDLAGGLQFF. CDR3 in DNA: TGTGCCAGCAGCTTAGACCTAGCGGGAGGGCTGCAGTTCTTC. V usage is TRBV7-9 and J usage is TRBJ2-1, with 12 bases identical to TRBD2. Looked up from germline, CDR1 is SEHNR and CDR2 is FQNEAQ (reference sequence). The CDR3 spans 14 residues. V lost 1 base and J lost 12; bases outside the gene matches: 4.

This chain links TRBV5-4 with TRBJ1-1; D is uncertain. CDR3 size: 9 residues. Trimming pared 5 bases from V and 7 bases from J, leaving 3 bases between. Germline V lookup: CDR1 SGHNT, CDR2 YYREEE (reference sequence). The CDR3 DNA sequence: TGTGCCAGCAGTTATGAAGCTTTCTTT. This gives the protein CASSYEAFF.

V gene TRBV6-1 combines with J gene TRBJ1-5; tentative D call: TRBD1 (5 bases). Trimming removed 3 bases at V and 5 bases at J, with 11 bases between. The CDR3 extends over 14 amino acids. Per the germline V gene, CDR1 is MNHNS and CDR2 is SASEGT. This CDR3 is CASSDGVGDQPQHF. The CDR3 DNA reads as TGTGCCAGCAGTGACGGTGTAGGGGATCAGCCCCAGCATTTT.

The rearrangement uses TRBV5-4 and TRBJ2-1, with 10 positions matching TRBD1. The V gene's germline CDR1 is SGHNT and CDR2 YYREEE (reference sequence). The CDR3 runs to 15 residues. V lost 4 bases, J lost 6 bases, and 7 bases stayed unmatched. The CDR3 protein is CASSPRTGGINEQFF. The DNA of the CDR3 is TGTGCCAGCAGCCCCCGGACAGGGGGAATCAATGAGCAGTTCTTC. Full variable domain (missing parts from reference TRBV5-4 and TRBJ2-1): ETGVTQSPTHLIKTRGQQVTLRCSSQSGHNTVSWYQQALGQGPQFIFQYYREEENGRGNFPPRFSGLQFPNYSSELNVNALELDDSALYLCASSPRTGGINEQFFGPGTRLTVL.

The chain couples TRBV11-2 to TRBJ2-1; D might be TRBD1 or TRBD2, each matching 6 bases. Germline V gene lookup returns CDR1 SGHAT and CDR2 FQNNGV. The germline V and J ends were trimmed by 1 base and 2 bases, with 15 bases remaining between them. This CDR3 has 17 amino acids. The chain's CDR3 is CASSLVGGRLPYNEQFF. CDR3 nucleotides: TGTGCCAGCAGCTTAGTCGGGGGCCGTCTCCCCTACAATGAGCAGTTCTTC.

The chain carries TRBV7-8 and TRBJ1-2; D is unclear. The CDR3 is made up of 12 amino acids. Trimming stripped 8 bases from V and 10 bases from J, with 17 bases between. Germline values: CDR1 SGHVS, CDR2 FQNEAQ. CDR3 nucleotide sequence: TGTGCCAGCCGCCAACCCGGAGGAGACTACACCTTC. Translating gives CASRQPGGDYTF.

The chain employs TRBV3-1 (or the pseudogene TRBV3-2) and TRBJ2-6; the D gene is possibly TRBD1 (5 bases). Per the germline V gene, CDR1 is LGHDT and CDR2 is YNNKEL (reference sequence). V shed 4 bases and J shed 0 bases, with 10 bases lying between them. This CDR3 region has 16 residues. CDR3 sequence (DNA): TGTGCCAGCAGCCCCGCAGGGTCCTCTGGGGCCAACGTCCTGACTTTC. Translation gives CASSPAGSSGANVLTF.

This chain connects TRBV6-2 or TRBV6-3 to TRBJ2-1; tentatively, D is TRBD2 (6 bases). V lost 0 bases and J 10 bases, leaving 10 bases between the germline ends. Looked up from germline, CDR1 is MNHEY and CDR2 is SVGEGT. The CDR3 contains 13 residues. DNA of the CDR3: TGTGCCAGCAGTTACTCTACCGGGAGAGAGCAGTTCTTC. Translation gives CASSYSTGREQFF.